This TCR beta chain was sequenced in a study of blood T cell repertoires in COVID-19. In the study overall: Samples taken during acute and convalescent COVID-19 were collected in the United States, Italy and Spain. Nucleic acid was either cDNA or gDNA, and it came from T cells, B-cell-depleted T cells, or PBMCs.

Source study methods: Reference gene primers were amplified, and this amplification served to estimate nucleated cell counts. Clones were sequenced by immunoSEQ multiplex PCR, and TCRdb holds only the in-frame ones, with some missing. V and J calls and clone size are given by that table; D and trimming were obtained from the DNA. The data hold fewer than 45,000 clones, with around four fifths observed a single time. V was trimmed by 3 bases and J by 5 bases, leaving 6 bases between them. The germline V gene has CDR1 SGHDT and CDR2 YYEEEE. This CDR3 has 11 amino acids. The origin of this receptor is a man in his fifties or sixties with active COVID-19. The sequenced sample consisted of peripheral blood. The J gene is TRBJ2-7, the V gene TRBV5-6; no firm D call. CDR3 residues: CASSSADEQYF. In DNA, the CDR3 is TGTGCCAGCAGCTCGGCGGACGAGCAGTACTTC.